This T cell receptor (beta chain) was identified in a study of cytomegalovirus exposure and HLA in healthy donors. Whole-study results and caveats: According to the study, about 180 TCR beta chains were cytomegalovirus-associated. In vitro confirmation showed three CMV-associated chains to be CMV antigen specific. Subsequent analysis of the 120 or so validation repertoires found a tendency for first-cohort TCR clusters to co-occur.

Using immunoSEQ multiplex PCR, the repertoire was profiled, and TCRdb retains in-frame clones only, with some absent. This table has under 200,000 clones, 84% appearing once. Concerning this clone: The target antigen is unknown.

This CDR3 comprises 14 residues. The V gene's germline CDR1 is SGHNT and CDR2 YYREEE (reference sequence). The V and J ends lost 0 bases and 2 bases respectively, with 8 bases between them. The sample comprised PBMCs. This receptor was obtained from a man between 18 and 35 years old in good health and CMV-seropositive. The genes are TRBV5-4 and TRBJ1-2; no definite D call. CDR3 nucleotide sequence: TGTGCCAGCAGCTTGGGGGAGCTAAACTATGGCTACACCTTC. Its protein product is CASSLGELNYGYTF.